This is a list of T cell receptor beta chains from one sample in a study of control samples from healthy donors and cancer patients. TCRdb's copy holds only in-frame clones and misses some; the assay was immunoSEQ multiplex PCR. The data show roughly 170,000 clones, 80% to 95% seen once. Sequencing input: blood. These receptors came from a woman in her sixties or seventies in good health. Both conserved end residues are part of each CDR3. A D gene is named only where the DNA matches it firmly. The size field is filled for only some rows; it gives once, few, many or a size class.

TRBV4-1	15	TRBJ2-7	NA	NA	CASSQGLQGHYEQYF	TGCGCCAGCAGCCAAGGGCTCCAGGGACACTACGAGCAGTACTTC
TRBV11-2	14	TRBJ1-6	NA	TRBD1	CASSSTGGGSPLHF	TGTGCCAGCAGCTCGACAGGGGGCGGGTCACCCCTCCACTTT
TRBV7-2	14	TRBJ2-4	NA	TRBD2	CASNTGLAGGRQYF	TGTGCCAGCAACACTGGACTAGCGGGGGGCAGGCAGTACTTC
TRBV7-9	14	TRBJ2-2	NA	NA	CASSYWTDTGELFF	TGTGCCAGCAGCTACTGGACGGACACCGGGGAGCTGTTTTTT
TRBV18	13	TRBJ1-1	once	NA	CASSPDTNTEAFF	TGTGCCAGCTCCCCGGACACCAACACTGAAGCTTTCTTT
TRBV7-9	13	TRBJ1-4	NA	NA	CASSLRRNEKLFF	TGTGCCAGCAGCTTACGTCGAAATGAAAAACTGTTTTTT
TRBV11-2	19	TRBJ1-4	NA	NA	CASSLTFIFGRRKGEKLFF	TGTGCCAGCAGCTTAACCTTCATCTTCGGTCGGCGAAAAGGTGAAAAACTGTTTTTT
TRBV6-5	12	TRBJ1-2	few	NA	CATQFLGYGYTF	TGTGCCACTCAATTTTTAGGGTATGGCTACACCTTC
TRBV27	17	TRBJ2-5	NA	TRBD2	CASRRGLAGGPGETQYF	TGTGCCAGCAGGAGGGGTCTAGCGGGGGGGCCAGGAGAGACCCAGTACTTC
TRBV6-6	13	TRBJ1-4	NA	TRBD1	CAGGGATNEKLFF	TGTGCGGGAGGGGGCGCAACTAATGAAAAACTGTTTTTT
TRBV19	14	TRBJ1-2	once	TRBD1	CATTDRAGVYGYTF	TGTGCCACAACCGACAGGGCCGGGGTCTATGGCTACACCTTC
TRBV7-7	16	TRBJ1-1	NA	NA	CASSPTAQDFNTEAFF	TGTGCCAGCAGCCCGACAGCCCAGGATTTCAACACTGAAGCTTTCTTT
TRBV5-1	14	TRBJ1-1	NA	NA	CASSLVQDWTEAFF	TGCGCCAGCAGCTTGGTCCAAGACTGGACTGAAGCTTTCTTT
TRBV4-3	16	TRBJ1-1	NA	NA	CASSQKPLQGKNEAFF	TGCGCCAGCAGCCAAAAGCCGTTGCAGGGGAAAAATGAAGCTTTCTTT
TRBV27	15	TRBJ1-1	NA	TRBD1	CASSPREQGSTEAFF	TGTGCCAGCAGTCCGCGCGAACAGGGGTCTACTGAAGCTTTCTTT
TRBV29-1	15	TRBJ1-1	NA	NA	CSAASGRGLNTEAFF	TGCAGCGCTGCATCGGGCAGGGGCCTTAACACTGAAGCTTTCTTT
TRBV6-5	12	TRBJ1-5	NA	NA	CAGMYSNQPQHF	TGTGCCGGCATGTATAGCAATCAGCCCCAGCATTTT
TRBV11-2	14	TRBJ1-5	NA	NA	CASSLDRVGQPQHF	TGTGCCAGCAGCTTAGACAGGGTAGGTCAGCCCCAGCATTTT
TRBV11-2	13	TRBJ1-2	NA	NA	CASSRQGNYGYTF	TGTGCCAGCAGCAGGCAGGGGAACTATGGCTACACCTTC
TRBV6-6	15	TRBJ1-3	NA	TRBD1	CASTKAGGTGNTIYF	TGTGCCAGCACTAAAGCAGGGGGAACTGGAAACACCATATATTTT
TRBV9	15	TRBJ1-2	NA	TRBD1	CASSVNQGGRGGYTF	TGTGCCAGCAGCGTAAATCAGGGGGGTCGAGGTGGCTACACCTTC
TRBV5-4	14	TRBJ1-2	few	NA	CASSPPGGNYGYTF	TGTGCCAGCAGCCCTCCGGGCGGTAACTATGGCTACACCTTC
TRBV9	16	TRBJ2-1	NA	NA	CASSADPFVGGDEQFF	TGTGCCAGCAGCGCGGACCCCTTCGTTGGGGGCGATGAGCAGTTCTTC
TRBV7-9	13	TRBJ1-4	NA	NA	CASSKMGPPELFF	TGTGCCAGCAGCAAAATGGGACCGCCTGAACTGTTTTTT
TRBV29-1	12	TRBJ1-1	once	NA	CSGARGNTEAFF	TGCAGCGGCGCCAGGGGGAACACTGAAGCTTTCTTT
TRBV2	14	TRBJ1-5	once	TRBD1	CASRGTGYNQPQHF	TGTGCCAGCAGGGGGACAGGGTACAATCAGCCCCAGCATTTT
TRBV5-1	14	TRBJ1-2	NA	NA	CASSFGGANYGYTF	TGCGCCAGCAGCTTTGGGGGGGCCAACTATGGCTACACCTTC
TRBV3-1/TRBV3-2	13	TRBJ1-1	NA	NA	CASSQQGDTEAFF	TGTGCCAGCAGCCAACAGGGAGACACTGAAGCTTTCTTT
TRBV3-1/TRBV3-2	17	TRBJ1-5	NA	NA	CASSQDYYKSRNQPQHF	TGTGCCAGCAGCCAAGACTATTACAAATCTCGCAATCAGCCCCAGCATTTT
TRBV30	13	TRBJ1-5	NA	NA	CAWNGQLDQPQHF	TGTGCCTGGAATGGACAGTTGGATCAGCCCCAGCATTTT
TRBV18	13	TRBJ1-5	NA	NA	CASSPIGIQPQHF	TGTGCCAGCTCACCAATAGGGATTCAGCCCCAGCATTTT
TRBV9	13	TRBJ2-3	NA	NA	CASGQISTDTQYF	TGTGCCAGCGGGCAGATTAGCACAGATACGCAGTATTTT
TRBV7-9	15	TRBJ1-6	NA	NA	CASSLAVIDNSPLHF	TGTGCCAGCAGCTTAGCAGTCATCGATAATTCACCCCTCCACTTT
TRBV29-1	14	TRBJ1-6	NA	NA	CSVGLGDKASPLHF	TGCAGCGTTGGCCTGGGGGACAAGGCTTCACCCCTCCACTTT
TRBV30	12	TRBJ2-7	NA	NA	CAWSWQGIEQYF	TGTGCCTGGAGTTGGCAGGGAATAGAGCAGTACTTC
TRBV5-1	13	TRBJ1-1	NA	NA	CASSLEAPTGAFF	TGCGCCAGCAGCTTGGAGGCCCCCACGGGAGCTTTCTTT
TRBV24-1	11	TRBJ1-2	NA	NA	CATQGVDGYTF	TGTGCCACCCAAGGGGTGGATGGCTACACCTTC
TRBV7-9	14	TRBJ1-2	once	NA	CASSLNPALYGYTF	TGTGCCAGCAGCTTAAATCCAGCCCTCTATGGCTACACCTTC
TRBV19	13	TRBJ2-2	NA	NA	CASSWGFTGELFF	TGTGCCAGTTCTTGGGGATTCACCGGGGAGCTGTTTTTT
TRBV7-9	17	TRBJ1-3	NA	NA	CASSFGPGDASGNTIYF	TGTGCCAGCAGCTTTGGGCCGGGGGATGCCTCTGGAAACACCATATATTTT
TRBV7-2	16	TRBJ1-2	NA	NA	CASSSFYGTLTVGYTF	TGTGCCAGCAGTTCCTTTTACGGGACCTTGACAGTGGGCTACACCTTC
TRBV6-5	13	TRBJ1-1	NA	NA	CASSYGEMAEAFF	TGTGCCAGCAGTTACGGGGAAATGGCTGAAGCTTTCTTT
TRBV20-1	16	TRBJ2-1	NA	NA	CSASTWGQSSYNEQFF	TGCAGTGCTAGTACTTGGGGGCAGAGCTCCTACAATGAGCAGTTCTTC
TRBV19	14	TRBJ1-1	NA	TRBD1	CASLLGQGNFEAFF	TGTGCCAGCTTGCTGGGACAGGGTAATTTTGAAGCTTTCTTT
TRBV6-2/TRBV6-3	16	TRBJ1-2	NA	TRBD1	CASSYLMVGGDYGYTF	TGTGCCAGCAGTTACCTCATGGTAGGGGGCGACTATGGCTACACCTTC
TRBV20-1	11	TRBJ2-5	NA	NA	CSAGRQETQYF	TGCAGTGCTGGACGCCAAGAGACCCAGTACTTC
TRBV19	16	TRBJ2-1	NA	NA	CASSAGDSSSYNEQFF	TGTGCCAGTAGTGCGGGGGACAGCAGCTCCTACAATGAGCAGTTCTTC
TRBV25-1	14	TRBJ1-6	NA	TRBD1	CASSGQGADSPLHF	TGTGCCAGCAGTGGACAGGGGGCTGATTCACCCCTCCACTTT
TRBV7-2	13	TRBJ1-2	NA	NA	CASSLLGNYGYTF	TGTGCCAGCAGCTTACTGGGAAACTATGGCTACACCTTC
TRBV2	15	TRBJ1-5	NA	NA	CASSEEGGSNQPQHF	TGTGCCAGCAGTGAAGAGGGAGGGAGCAATCAGCCCCAGCATTTT
TRBV19	15	TRBJ2-5	NA	TRBD2	CASSLLAGSQETQYF	TGTGCCAGTAGTTTATTAGCGGGGAGCCAAGAGACCCAGTACTTC
TRBV6-2/TRBV6-3	14	TRBJ1-1	NA	NA	CASSYGVMNTEAFF	TGTGCCAGCAGTTATGGGGTAATGAACACTGAAGCTTTCTTT
TRBV6-2/TRBV6-3	13	TRBJ1-1	NA	NA	CASSSGWPEVAFF	TGTGCCAGCAGTTCAGGATGGCCTGAAGTTGCTTTCTTT
TRBV4-3	15	TRBJ2-2	NA	NA	CASSLWETGTGELFF	TGCGCCAGCAGCCTTTGGGAAACGGGCACCGGGGAGCTGTTTTTT